What follows are 7 T cell receptor beta chains derived from one specimen sequenced in a study of regulatory T cells in long-lasting Graves disease. Researchers made TCR beta libraries by using iRepertoire HTBI primers and running Arm-PCR on CDR3 regions. Via MiXCR, TCRdb re-called the multiplex PCR reads, giving one row per CDR3 protein. The sample has some 240,000 distinct CDR3 sequences, approximately 18% seen once. Time point given: newly diagnosed GD, antithyroid drugs for less than 3 months. Extracted PBMC RNA gave rise to the TCR library. These records were also assigned to another study, of T cells in Graves' hyperthyroidism and ophthalmopathy.

This material consisted of peripheral blood mononuclear cells (PBMCs), taken at new diagnosis, from a patient treated with antithyroid drugs. These TCRs come from a woman under 40 with Graves disease.

The chain couples TRBV7-2 to TRBJ1-1; TRBD1 aligns across 10 bases. The CDR3 length is 14 residues. Germline V lookup: CDR1 SGHTA, CDR2 FQGNSA. V trimming: 4 bases; J trimming: 5 bases; junction bases outside the gene matches: 4. The CDR3 here is CASSSPGQGTEAFF. In nucleotides, the CDR3 is TGTGCCAGCAGCTCACCGGGACAGGGGACTGAAGCTTTCTTT.

This clonotype was seen repeatedly, ten times or more. The genes are TRBV29-1 and TRBJ1-2; D is unresolved. Trimming removed 3 bases from V and 4 bases from J, with 21 bases in between. Looked up from germline, CDR1 is SQVTM and CDR2 is ANQGSEA. The CDR3 is 16 amino acids. The CDR3 DNA is TGCAGCGTTGATGGAACGAGGGATCTGGAAACCTATGGCTACACCTTC. Encoded protein: CSVDGTRDLETYGYTF.

This clonotype was seen at least ten times. This sequence joins TRBV6-2 or TRBV6-3 and TRBJ2-2; D unclear. The ends were cut back, 4 bases at V and 2 bases at J, with 8 bases in the middle. The CDR3 sequence is 14 residues long. Germline V gene lookup returns CDR1 MNHEY and CDR2 SVGEGT. CDR3 sequence: CASSSSVNTGELFF. DNA of the CDR3: TGTGCCAGCAGTTCCTCCGTTAACACCGGGGAGCTGTTTTTT.

This chain uses TRBV2 with TRBJ2-3; TRBD1 matches at 10 bases. With 1 base clipped from V and 8 bases from J, the junction kept 3 bases outside the gene matches. The CDR3 is 14 amino acids. CDR1 and CDR2 from the germline V gene are SNHLY and FYNNEI. This CDR3 is CASSEGDRGLTQYF. The DNA of the CDR3 is TGTGCCAGCAGTGAAGGTGACAGGGGGCTTACGCAGTATTTT.

This clonotype was observed a handful of times. V is TRBV4-2 and J is TRBJ2-1, with a tentative D call TRBD1 (5 bases). The CDR3 length is 17 residues. Between the trimmed V and J ends, which lost 5 bases and 0 bases, there was a span of 17 bases. From germline, CDR1 is LGHNA and CDR2 YNFKEQ. The CDR3 loop reads CASSAQVTWSSYNEQFF. The CDR3 DNA reads TGTGCCAGCAGCGCACAGGTGACGTGGAGCTCCTACAATGAGCAGTTCTTC.

This clonotype was detected many times. CDR3 nucleotide sequence: TGTGCCAGCAGCGTAGATCCAGCGGGAGGGGGAGAGACCCAGTACTTC. Its translation: CASSVDPAGGGETQYF. The genes are TRBV9 and TRBJ2-5, with 10 bases matching TRBD2. The CDR3 totals 16 residues. In germline, CDR1 is SGDLS, CDR2 YYNGEE. V dropped 0 bases and J dropped 4; count of bases not matched to a gene: 6.

Comments on this clonotype: Since a much larger clone is just one base distant, this may be a read error. The CDR3 end shows no conserved phenylalanine or tryptophan, and so a read error is likely. J is TRBJ1-6 and V is TRBV20-1, with a tentative D call TRBD1 (5 bases). The CDR3 totals 17 residues. The germline V gene has CDR1 DFQATT and CDR2 SNEGSKA (reference sequence). V gave up 1 base and J gave up 7 bases, with 20 bases separating them. CDR3 sequence reads: CSARGGGAWSLNSPLHS. Here the CDR3 DNA reads TGCAGTGCTAGAGGGGGAGGGGCCTGGTCCCTGAATTCACCCCTCCACTCT.